One and the same sample provided the 17 T cell receptor beta chains below, sequenced in a study of blood T cell repertoires in COVID-19. Produced via immunoSEQ multiplex PCR; TCRdb's table is partial and in-frame only. The table lists about 300,000 clones, nearly 90% of them singletons. Sequencing used PBMCs or T cells enriched from blood (not recorded which). Every receptor here comes from a woman between 50 and 59 years old who had been exposed to COVID-19.

V usage is TRBV28 and J usage is TRBJ1-5; 11 bases fit TRBD1. The CDR3 consists of 17 residues. Germline CDR1 and CDR2: MDHEN and SYDVKM. Unmatched junction bases numbered 12, after V lost 4 bases and J lost 7 bases. The CDR3 is CASSWGQGVNWIQPQHF. The CDR3, as DNA: TGTGCCAGCAGTTGGGGACAGGGGGTAAATTGGATACAGCCCCAGCATTTT.

The V gene is TRBV5-6, the J gene TRBJ1-3; D unresolved. Trimming cost V 7 bases and J 3 bases, with 8 bases left between them. This CDR3 has 12 amino acids. Germline CDR1 is SGHDT and CDR2 is YYEEEE. The CDR3, as DNA: TGTGCCAGCGGAGTAGATGGAAACACCATATATTTT. This sequence encodes CASGVDGNTIYF. Looking up the rest from reference TRBV5-6 and TRBJ1-3 gives the full variable domain: DAGVTQSPTHLIKTRGQQVTLRCSPKSGHDTVSWYQQALGQGPQFIFQYYEEEERQRGNFPDRFSGHQFPNYSSELNVNALLLGDSALYLCASGVDGNTIYFGEGSWLTVV.

The chain joins TRBV20-1 to TRBJ1-1; unclear D gene. The CDR3 totals 11 residues. V was shortened by 0 bases and J by 6 bases, with 5 bases between the two germline ends. CDR1 DFQATT and CDR2 SNEGSKA come from the germline V gene (reference sequence). CDR3 sequence reads: CSAREGPEAFF. DNA for the CDR3: TGCAGTGCTAGAGAGGGCCCTGAAGCTTTCTTT.

The rearrangement joins TRBV11-3 to TRBJ2-7; tentative D call: TRBD1 (6 bases). The CDR3 consists of 12 residues. V lost 0 bases and J 6 bases, leaving 6 bases between the germline ends. The germline gives CDR1 SGHNT, CDR2 YENEEA. The CDR3 sequence: CASSLEDSEQYF. The CDR3 DNA sequence: TGTGCCAGCAGCTTAGAGGACAGCGAGCAGTACTTC.

CDR3 residues: CASSLGGLSGNTIYF. The CDR3 bases are TGTGCCAGCAGCTTAGGTGGGCTCTCTGGAAACACCATATATTTT. V usage is TRBV5-5 and J usage is TRBJ1-3; no reliable D call. V lost 2 bases and J 0 bases, leaving 9 bases between the germline ends. Germline CDR1 SGHKS, CDR2 YYEKEE (reference sequence). The CDR3 is made up of 15 amino acids.

The chain carries TRBV9 and TRBJ1-5; D is unclear. Germline values: CDR1 SGDLS, CDR2 YYNGEE. This CDR3 comprises 13 residues. Trimming pared 0 bases from V and 6 bases from J, leaving 7 bases between. The CDR3 coding sequence is TGTGCCAGCAGCGTAGATGTCTCTCAGCCCCAGCATTTT. Its protein is CASSVDVSQPQHF.

Worth noting for this clone: At one of its ends the junction is not consistent with the germline gene, which may arise from a read error. The chain combines TRBV11-2 with TRBJ2-1; 7 bases agree with TRBD2. The length of the CDR3 is 14 residues. Germline CDR1 is SGHAT and CDR2 is FQNNGV. The CDR3 spells CASSPPWLAELTVF. CDR3 bases: TGTGCCAGCAGCCCCCCGTGGCTAGCGGAGCTCACTGTCTTC.

V gene TRBV5-4 combines with J gene TRBJ2-7; D might be TRBD2 (6 bases). The V gene's germline CDR1 is SGHNT and CDR2 YYREEE (reference sequence). V lost 4 bases, J lost 0 bases, and 11 bases lay in between. CDR3 length: 14 amino acids. This CDR3 reads CASSQGLNSYEQYF. The CDR3, as DNA: TGTGCCAGCAGCCAGGGACTTAACTCCTACGAGCAGTACTTC.

The chain couples TRBV30 to TRBJ1-4, with D unresolved. Germline CDR1 and CDR2: GTSNPN and SVGIG (reference sequence). CDR3 length: 13 amino acids. V was shortened by 0 bases and J by 4 bases, with 6 bases between the two germline ends. The CDR3 sequence is CAWSVRDNEKLFF. The DNA for the CDR3 is TGTGCCTGGAGTGTGCGGGATAATGAAAAACTGTTTTTT.

The J gene is TRBJ1-4, the V gene TRBV4-1; 7 positions agree with TRBD1. Germline-derived CDR1 and CDR2 are MGHRA and YSYEKL. CDR3 length: 15 residues. V gave up 2 bases and J gave up 3 bases; unmatched junction bases: 3. CDR3 sequence reads: CASSQTGTANEKLFF. CDR3 coding DNA: TGCGCCAGCAGCCAAACCGGGACAGCTAATGAAAAACTGTTTTTT.

The chain has TRBV18 and TRBJ2-3; TRBD1 is a possible D gene (6 bases). Deletions cut 2 bases from V and 0 bases from J, with 15 bases between. CDR3 length equals 17 residues. Germline assignment: CDR1 KGHSH and CDR2 LQKENI. CDR3 loop: CASSPSNRVVSTDTQYF. The CDR3 DNA is TGTGCCAGCTCACCATCCAACAGGGTGGTGAGCACAGATACGCAGTATTTT.

J is TRBJ1-6 and V is TRBV4-2, with 8 bases matching TRBD1. CDR3 length: 16 residues. V trimming: 4 bases; J trimming: 10 bases; junction bases outside the gene matches: 12. CDR1 is LGHNA, CDR2 YNFKEQ, per germline. In DNA, the CDR3 is TGTGCCAGCAGCCCAGTAACACAGGGGGGTAGATCACCCCTCCACTTT. Amino acids: CASSPVTQGGRSPLHF.

This clone was detected once. The chain recombines TRBV4-1 with TRBJ2-5; D gene uncertain. Trimming pared 2 bases from V and 1 base from J, leaving 11 bases between. Germline CDR1 reads MGHRA; CDR2 reads YSYEKL. The CDR3 is made up of 15 amino acids. The CDR3 protein is CASSQQLRSQETQYF. The CDR3, as DNA: TGCGCCAGCAGCCAACAGTTACGGAGCCAAGAGACCCAGTACTTC.

The chain employs TRBV6-1 and TRBJ2-2; 7 bases line up with TRBD2. Germline CDR1 MNHNS, CDR2 SASEGT. CDR3 length equals 16 residues. The junction had 6 bases not matched to a gene; V was cut back by 2 bases and J by 3 bases. The CDR3: CASSERSLADTGELFF. CDR3 bases: TGTGCCAGCAGTGAACGGTCTCTAGCGGACACCGGGGAGCTGTTTTTT.

The rearrangement uses TRBV19 and TRBJ2-1; maybe TRBD1 (6 bases). The ends were cut back, 6 bases at V and 7 bases at J, with 16 bases in the middle. The CDR3 is 14 amino acids. Looked up from germline, CDR1 is LNHDA and CDR2 is SQIVND (reference sequence). This CDR3 reads CASSIDRWRNEQFF. In DNA form, the CDR3 reads TGTGCCAGTAGCATCGACAGGTGGAGGAATGAGCAGTTCTTC.

This clone was picked up one time. This chain uses TRBV5-1 with TRBJ2-5; 11 nucleotides agree with TRBD2. Germline V lookup: CDR1 SGHRS, CDR2 YFSETQ. The length of the CDR3 is 15 residues. The V and J ends lost 4 bases and 2 bases, in that order; junction bases with no gene match: 4. CDR3 bases: TGCGCCAGCAGCCCGGGACTAGCGGATCAAGAGACCCAGTACTTC. It is translated as CASSPGLADQETQYF. Full variable domain (outside the CDR3, taken from reference TRBV5-1 and TRBJ2-5): KAGVTQTPRYLIKTRGQQVTLSCSPISGHRSVSWYQQTPGQGLQFLFEYFSETQRNKGNFPGRFSGRQFSNSRSEMNVSTLELGDSALYLCASSPGLADQETQYFGPGTRLLVL.

The chain combines TRBV5-1 with TRBJ1-4; weak D call: TRBD1 (5 bases). The CDR3 extends over 16 amino acids. Trimming cost V 4 bases and J 7 bases, with 20 bases left between them. Germline CDR1 SGHRS, CDR2 YFSETQ. This chain's CDR3 is CASSTGASPGGEKLFF. The DNA of the CDR3 is TGCGCCAGCAGCACCGGAGCGTCCCCGGGGGGTGAAAAACTGTTTTTT. Using reference TRBV5-1 and TRBJ1-4 for the parts outside the CDR3, the full variable domain is KAGVTQTPRYLIKTRGQQVTLSCSPISGHRSVSWYQQTPGQGLQFLFEYFSETQRNKGNFPGRFSGRQFSNSRSEMNVSTLELGDSALYLCASSTGASPGGEKLFFGSGTQLSVL.